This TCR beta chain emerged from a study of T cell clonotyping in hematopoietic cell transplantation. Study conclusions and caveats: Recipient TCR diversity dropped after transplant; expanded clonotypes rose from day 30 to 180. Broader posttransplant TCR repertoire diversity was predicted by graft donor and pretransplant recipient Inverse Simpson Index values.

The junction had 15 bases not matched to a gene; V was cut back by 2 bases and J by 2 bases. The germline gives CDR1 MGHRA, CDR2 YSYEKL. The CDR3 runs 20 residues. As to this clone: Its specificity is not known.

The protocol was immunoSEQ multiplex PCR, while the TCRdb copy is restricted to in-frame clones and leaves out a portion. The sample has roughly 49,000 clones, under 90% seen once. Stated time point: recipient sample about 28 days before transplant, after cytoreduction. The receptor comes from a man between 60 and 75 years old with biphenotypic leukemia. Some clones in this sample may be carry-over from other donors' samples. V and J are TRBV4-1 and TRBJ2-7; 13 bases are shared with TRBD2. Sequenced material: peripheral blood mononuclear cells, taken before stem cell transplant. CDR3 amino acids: CASSQFLALRLAGGTYEQYF. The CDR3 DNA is TGCGCCAGCAGCCAATTCTTGGCTCTGCGACTAGCGGGAGGAACCTACGAGCAGTACTTC.